A selection of T cell receptor beta chains follows, all from one sample in a study of T cell responses to AZD1222 COVID-19 vaccine. TCRdb's table, derived via immunoSEQ multiplex PCR, lists solely in-frame clones and lacks some. Seen here are some 150,000 clones, approximately 90% observed once, and the top ten hold 1.5% to 2%. The sequencing used peripheral blood, collected on day 0 of AZD1222 vaccination. Receptor source: an adult in good health. Each CDR3 is given with its conserved first and last residue. D genes are given only for firm matches. Expanded clones are given a class, and other clones once, few, many or no size at all.

>.|.|TRBJ1-5|TRBV25-1
CASSDGNQPQHF
TGTGCCAGCAGTGACGGGAATCAGCCCCAGCATTTT
>once|TRBD2|TRBJ2-3|TRBV5-4
CASTGPSGNTDTQYF
TGTGCCAGCACCGGACCTAGCGGGAACACAGATACGCAGTATTTT
>.|.|TRBJ1-2|TRBV28
CASSRTANYGYTF
TGTGCCAGCAGCAGGACAGCTAACTATGGCTACACCTTC
>.|.|TRBJ1-3|TRBV15
CATSRPRDRRSGNTIYF
TGTGCCACCAGCAGACCCCGGGACCGCCGCTCTGGAAACACCATATATTTT
>.|TRBD2|TRBJ2-3|TRBV4-3
CASSRASGSRTDTQYF
TGCGCCAGCAGCCGAGCTAGCGGGAGCCGCACAGATACGCAGTATTTT
>once|.|TRBJ1-1|TRBV5-4
CASSLAEAPEAFF
TGTGCCAGCAGCTTGGCCGAGGCACCGGAAGCTTTCTTT
>once|TRBD1|TRBJ2-2|TRBV5-1
CASSPRTGGGELFF
TGCGCCAGCAGCCCTCGGACAGGAGGCGGGGAGCTGTTTTTT
>.|TRBD1|TRBJ1-3|TRBV4-1
CASSQDSGDRAGNTIYF
TGCGCCAGCAGCCAAGATTCGGGGGACAGGGCTGGAAACACCATATATTTT
>.|.|TRBJ1-6|TRBV28
CASNGSPLHF
TGTGCCAGCAATGGTTCACCCCTCCACTTT
>.|.|TRBJ1-2|TRBV30
CAWSVARGYTF
TGTGCCTGGAGTGTAGCGCGCGGCTACACCTTC
>.|TRBD1|TRBJ1-5|TRBV2
CASSIDRGSQPQHF
TGTGCCAGCAGTATCGACAGGGGTTCCCAGCCCCAGCATTTT
>.|.|TRBJ1-1|TRBV11-2
CASSFLNTEAFF
TGTGCCAGCAGCTTCCTGAACACTGAAGCTTTCTTT
>once|.|TRBJ1-6|TRBV30
CAWSVRGGVGSPLHF
TGTGCCTGGAGTGTTCGCGGGGGCGTAGGTTCACCCCTCCACTTT
>.|.|TRBJ2-7|TRBV30
CAWRPAQGPYEQYF
TGTGCCTGGAGGCCAGCGCAGGGTCCCTACGAGCAGTACTTC
>.|TRBD1|TRBJ1-1|TRBV6-5
CASSPPGPGGEAFF
TGTGCCAGCAGTCCGCCTGGTCCAGGGGGAGAAGCTTTCTTT